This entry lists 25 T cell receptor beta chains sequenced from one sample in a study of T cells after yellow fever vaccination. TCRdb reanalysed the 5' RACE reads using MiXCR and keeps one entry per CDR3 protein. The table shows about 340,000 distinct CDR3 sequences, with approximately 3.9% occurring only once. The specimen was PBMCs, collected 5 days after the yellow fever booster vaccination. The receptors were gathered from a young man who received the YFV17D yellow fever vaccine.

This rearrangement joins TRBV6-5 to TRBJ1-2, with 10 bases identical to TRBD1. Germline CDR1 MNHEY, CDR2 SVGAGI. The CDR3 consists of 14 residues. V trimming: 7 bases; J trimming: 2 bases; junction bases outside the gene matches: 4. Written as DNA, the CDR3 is TGTGCCAGCATCCGGACAGGGGGGAACTATGGCTACACCTTC. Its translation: CASIRTGGNYGYTF.

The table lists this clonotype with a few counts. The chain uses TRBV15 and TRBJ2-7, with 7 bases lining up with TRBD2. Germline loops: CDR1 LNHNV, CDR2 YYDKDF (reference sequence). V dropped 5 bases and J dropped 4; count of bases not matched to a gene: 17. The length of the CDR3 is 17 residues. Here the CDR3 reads CATSGGELAVGAYEQYF. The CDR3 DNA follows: TGTGCCACCAGCGGGGGGGAATTGGCTGTCGGTGCGTACGAGCAGTACTTC.

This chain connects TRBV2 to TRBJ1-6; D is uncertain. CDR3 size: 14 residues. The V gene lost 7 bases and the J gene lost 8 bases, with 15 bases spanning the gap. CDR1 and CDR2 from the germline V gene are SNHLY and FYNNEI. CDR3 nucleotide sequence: TGTGCCAGCAACTGGGCCACCGAGGATTCACCCCTCCACTTT. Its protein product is CASNWATEDSPLHF.

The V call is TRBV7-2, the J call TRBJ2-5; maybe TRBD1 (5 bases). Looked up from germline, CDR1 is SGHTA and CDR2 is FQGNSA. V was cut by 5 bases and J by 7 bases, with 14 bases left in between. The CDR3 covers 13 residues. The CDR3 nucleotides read TGTGCCAGCAGCGACGGACCCCAGGGGACCCAGTACTTC. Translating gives CASSDGPQGTQYF.

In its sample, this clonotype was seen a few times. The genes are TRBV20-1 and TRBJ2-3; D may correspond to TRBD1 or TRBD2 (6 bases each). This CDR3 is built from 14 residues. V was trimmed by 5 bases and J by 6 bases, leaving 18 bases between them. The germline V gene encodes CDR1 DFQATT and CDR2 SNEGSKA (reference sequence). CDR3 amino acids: CSAEGGHTRDTQYF. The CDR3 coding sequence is TGCAGTGCTGAGGGGGGCCATACGCGGGATACGCAGTATTTT.

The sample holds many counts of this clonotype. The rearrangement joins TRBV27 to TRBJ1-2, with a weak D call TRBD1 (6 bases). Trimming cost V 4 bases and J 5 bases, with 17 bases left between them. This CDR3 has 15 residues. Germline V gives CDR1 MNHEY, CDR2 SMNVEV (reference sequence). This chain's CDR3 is CASSSTGGLGYGYTF. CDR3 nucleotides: TGTGCCAGCAGTTCAACCGGGGGGCTGGGGTATGGCTACACCTTC.

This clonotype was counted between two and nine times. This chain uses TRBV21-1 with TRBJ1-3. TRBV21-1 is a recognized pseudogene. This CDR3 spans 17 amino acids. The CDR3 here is CASSHTSVDRAGNTIYF. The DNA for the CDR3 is TGTGCCAGCAGCCATACTTCCGTGGATAGAGCTGGAAACACCATATATTTT.

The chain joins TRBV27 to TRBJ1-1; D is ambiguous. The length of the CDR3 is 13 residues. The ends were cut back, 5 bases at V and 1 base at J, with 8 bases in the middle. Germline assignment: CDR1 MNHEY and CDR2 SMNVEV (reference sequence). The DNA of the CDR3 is TGTGCCAGCAGTACCGGGAAGAACACTGAAGCTTTCTTT. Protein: CASSTGKNTEAFF.

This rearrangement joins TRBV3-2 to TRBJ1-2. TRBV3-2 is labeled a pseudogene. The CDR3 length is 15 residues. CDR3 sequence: CASSQVSTKHDGYTF. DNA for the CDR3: TGTGCCAGCAGCCAAGTTAGTACGAAACACGACGGCTACACCTTC.

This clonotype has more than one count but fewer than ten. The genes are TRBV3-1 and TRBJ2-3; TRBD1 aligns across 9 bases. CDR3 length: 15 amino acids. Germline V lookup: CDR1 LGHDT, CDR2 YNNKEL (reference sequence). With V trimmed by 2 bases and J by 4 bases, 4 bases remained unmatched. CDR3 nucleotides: TGTGCCAGCAGCCAAAGAGGACAGGGGCCAGATACGCAGTATTTT. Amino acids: CASSQRGQGPDTQYF.

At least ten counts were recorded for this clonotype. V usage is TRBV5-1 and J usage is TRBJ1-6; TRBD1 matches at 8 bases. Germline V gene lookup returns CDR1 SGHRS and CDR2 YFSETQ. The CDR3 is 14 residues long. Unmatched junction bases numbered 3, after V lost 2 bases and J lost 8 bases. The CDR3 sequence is CASSFTGGDSPLHF. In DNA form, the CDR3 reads TGCGCCAGCAGCTTCACAGGGGGAGATTCACCCCTCCACTTT.

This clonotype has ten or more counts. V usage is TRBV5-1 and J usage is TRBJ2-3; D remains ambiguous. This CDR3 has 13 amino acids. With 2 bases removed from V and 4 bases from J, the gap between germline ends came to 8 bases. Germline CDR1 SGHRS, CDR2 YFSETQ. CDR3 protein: CASSFWTADTQYF. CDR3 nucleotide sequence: TGCGCCAGCAGCTTTTGGACGGCAGATACGCAGTATTTT. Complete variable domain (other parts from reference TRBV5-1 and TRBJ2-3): KAGVTQTPRYLIKTRGQQVTLSCSPISGHRSVSWYQQTPGQGLQFLFEYFSETQRNKGNFPGRFSGRQFSNSRSEMNVSTLELGDSALYLCASSFWTADTQYFGPGTRLTVL.

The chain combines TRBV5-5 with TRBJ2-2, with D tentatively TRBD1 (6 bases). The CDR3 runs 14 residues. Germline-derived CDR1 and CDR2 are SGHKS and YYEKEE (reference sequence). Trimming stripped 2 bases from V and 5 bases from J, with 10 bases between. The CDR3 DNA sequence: TGTGCCAGCAGCTTTCTCGGACAGACCGGGGAGCTGTTTTTT. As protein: CASSFLGQTGELFF.

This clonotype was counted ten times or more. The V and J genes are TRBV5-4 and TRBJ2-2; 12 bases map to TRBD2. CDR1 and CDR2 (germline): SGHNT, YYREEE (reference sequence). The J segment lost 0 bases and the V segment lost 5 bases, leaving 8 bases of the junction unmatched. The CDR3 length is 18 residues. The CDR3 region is CASRMGTSGFSNTGELFF. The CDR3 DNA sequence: TGTGCCAGCAGGATGGGGACTAGCGGGTTTTCGAACACCGGGGAGCTGTTTTTT.

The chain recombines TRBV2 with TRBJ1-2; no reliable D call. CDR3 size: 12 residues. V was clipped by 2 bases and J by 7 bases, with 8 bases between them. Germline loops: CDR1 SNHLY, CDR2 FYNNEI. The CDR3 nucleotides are TGTGCCAGCAGTGAAAGGATAGGTGGCTACACCTTC. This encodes CASSERIGGYTF. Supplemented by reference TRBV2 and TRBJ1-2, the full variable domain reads EPEVTQTPSHQVTQMGQEVILRCVPISNHLYFYWYRQILGQKVEFLVSFYNNEISEKSEIFDDQFSVERPDGSNFTLKIRSTKLEDSAMYFCASSERIGGYTFGSGTRLTVV.

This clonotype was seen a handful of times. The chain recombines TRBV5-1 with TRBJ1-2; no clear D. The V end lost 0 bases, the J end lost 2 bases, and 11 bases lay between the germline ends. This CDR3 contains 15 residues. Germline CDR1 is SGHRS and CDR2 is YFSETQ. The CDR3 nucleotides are TGCGCCAGCAGCTTGGCCGGTGGGGAGAACTATGGCTACACCTTC. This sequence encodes CASSLAGGENYGYTF.

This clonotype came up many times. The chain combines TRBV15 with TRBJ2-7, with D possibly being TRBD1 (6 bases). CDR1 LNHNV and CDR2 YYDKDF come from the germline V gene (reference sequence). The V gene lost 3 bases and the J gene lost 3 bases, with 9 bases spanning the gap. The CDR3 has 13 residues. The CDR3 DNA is TGTGCCACCAGCAGTGGGGACATCTACGAGCAGTACGTC. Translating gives CATSSGDIYEQYV.

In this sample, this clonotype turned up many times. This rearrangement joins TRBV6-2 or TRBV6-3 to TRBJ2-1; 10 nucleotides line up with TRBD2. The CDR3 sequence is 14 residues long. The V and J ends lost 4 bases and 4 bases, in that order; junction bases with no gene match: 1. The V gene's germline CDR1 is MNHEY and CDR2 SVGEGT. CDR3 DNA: TGTGCCAGCAGTTGGACTAGCGGTTACAATGAGCAGTTCTTC. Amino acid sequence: CASSWTSGYNEQFF.

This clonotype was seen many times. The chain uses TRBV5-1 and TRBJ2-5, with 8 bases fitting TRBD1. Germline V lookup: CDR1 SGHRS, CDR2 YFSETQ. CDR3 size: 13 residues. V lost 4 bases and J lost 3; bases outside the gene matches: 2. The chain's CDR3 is CASSQDREETQYF. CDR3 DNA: TGCGCCAGCAGCCAGGACAGGGAAGAGACCCAGTACTTC.

This CDR3 reads CASSQAGVFNEKLFF. The CDR3 DNA reads as TGCGCCAGCAGCCAAGCGGGGGTTTTTAATGAAAAACTGTTTTTT. J is TRBJ1-4 and V is TRBV4-3, with D tentatively TRBD1 (5 bases). V gave up 1 base and J gave up 4 bases, with 10 bases separating them. The germline V gene encodes CDR1 LGHNA and CDR2 YSLEER. This CDR3 is 15 amino acids long.

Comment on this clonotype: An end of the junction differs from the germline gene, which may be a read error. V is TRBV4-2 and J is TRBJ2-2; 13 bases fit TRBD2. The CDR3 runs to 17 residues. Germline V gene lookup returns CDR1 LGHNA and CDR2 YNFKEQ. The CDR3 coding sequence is TGTGCCAGCAACCAAAGACTAGCGGGGGGAGGAACCGGGGAGCTGTTTTTT. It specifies CASNQRLAGGGTGELFF.

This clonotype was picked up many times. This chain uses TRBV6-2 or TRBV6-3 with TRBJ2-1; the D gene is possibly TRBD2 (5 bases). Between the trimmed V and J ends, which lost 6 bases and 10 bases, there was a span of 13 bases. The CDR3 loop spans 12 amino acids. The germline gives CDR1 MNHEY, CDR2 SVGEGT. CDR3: CASRVTGGEQFF. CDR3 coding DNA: TGTGCCAGCAGGGTGACTGGCGGGGAGCAGTTCTTC.

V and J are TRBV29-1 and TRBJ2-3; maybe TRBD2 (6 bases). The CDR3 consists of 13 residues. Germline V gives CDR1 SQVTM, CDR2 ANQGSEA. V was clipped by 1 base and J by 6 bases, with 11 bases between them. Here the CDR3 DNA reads TGCAGCGTTGAAGGGGGGGTCCTCGATACGCAGTATTTT. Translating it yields CSVEGGVLDTQYF.

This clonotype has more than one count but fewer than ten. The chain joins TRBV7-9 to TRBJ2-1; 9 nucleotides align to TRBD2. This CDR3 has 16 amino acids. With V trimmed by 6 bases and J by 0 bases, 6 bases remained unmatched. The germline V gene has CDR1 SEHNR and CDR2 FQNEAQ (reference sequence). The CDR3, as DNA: TGTGCCAGCAGTCAGATGCGGGGGGGCTCCTACAATGAGCAGTTCTTC. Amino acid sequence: CASSQMRGGSYNEQFF.

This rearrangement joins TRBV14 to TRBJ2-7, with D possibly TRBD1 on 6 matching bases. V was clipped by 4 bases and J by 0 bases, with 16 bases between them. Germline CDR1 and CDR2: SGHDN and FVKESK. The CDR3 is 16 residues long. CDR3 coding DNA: TGTGCCAGCAGCCCACTCCAGGGGATCTACTCCTACGAGCAGTACTTC. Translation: CASSPLQGIYSYEQYF. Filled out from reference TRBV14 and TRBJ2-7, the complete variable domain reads EAGVTQFPSHSVIEKGQTVTLRCDPISGHDNLYWYRRVMGKEIKFLLHFVKESKQDESGMPNNRFLAERTGGTYSTLKVQPAELEDSGVYFCASSPLQGIYSYEQYFGPGTRLTVT.